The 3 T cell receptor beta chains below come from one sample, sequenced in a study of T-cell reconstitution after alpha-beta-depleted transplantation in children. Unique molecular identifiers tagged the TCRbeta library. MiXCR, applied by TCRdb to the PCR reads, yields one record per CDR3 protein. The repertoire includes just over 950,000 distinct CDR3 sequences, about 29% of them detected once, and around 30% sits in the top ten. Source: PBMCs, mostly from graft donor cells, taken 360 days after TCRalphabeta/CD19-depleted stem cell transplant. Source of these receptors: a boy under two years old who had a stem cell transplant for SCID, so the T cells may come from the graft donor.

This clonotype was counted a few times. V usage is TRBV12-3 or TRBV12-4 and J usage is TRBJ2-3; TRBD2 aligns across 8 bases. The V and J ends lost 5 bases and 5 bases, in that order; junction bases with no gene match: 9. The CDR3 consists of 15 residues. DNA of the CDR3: TGTGCCAGCAGTCCCTCGACCGGGGGGGGAGATACGCAGTATTTT. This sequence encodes CASSPSTGGGDTQYF.

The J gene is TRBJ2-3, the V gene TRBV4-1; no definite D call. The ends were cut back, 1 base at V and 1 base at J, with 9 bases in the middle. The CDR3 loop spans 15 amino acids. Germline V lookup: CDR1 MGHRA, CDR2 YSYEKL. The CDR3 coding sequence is TGCGCCAGCAGCCAAGGCAGCCTCGGCACAGATACGCAGTATTTT. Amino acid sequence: CASSQGSLGTDTQYF.

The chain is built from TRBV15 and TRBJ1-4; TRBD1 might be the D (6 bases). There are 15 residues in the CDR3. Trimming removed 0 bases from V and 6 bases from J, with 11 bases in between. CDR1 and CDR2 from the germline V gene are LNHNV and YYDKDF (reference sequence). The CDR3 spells CATSREGGGYEKLFF. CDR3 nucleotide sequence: TGTGCCACCAGCAGAGAAGGAGGGGGTTATGAAAAACTGTTTTTT.